A selection of T cell receptor beta chains follows, all from one sample in a study of blood T cell repertoires in COVID-19. Repertoires were generated with immunoSEQ multiplex PCR, while TCRdb's copy carries only in-frame clones and drops some. The data show 250,000 to 350,000 clones, 89% seen once. Sample: peripheral blood. The receptors shown here come from a woman aged 40 to 49 who had recovered from COVID-19. Each CDR3 is given with its conserved first and last residue. A D gene is named only where the DNA matches it firmly. Where a row states a size, it is once, few, many or the class of an expanded clone; other rows omit it.

NA NA TRBJ2-1 TRBV28 CASSSQGLWIF TGTGCCAGCAGTTCCCAGGGCCTCTGGATCTTC
NA NA TRBJ1-2 TRBV25-1 CASSESWAESGYTF TGTGCCAGCAGTGAATCGTGGGCAGAGAGCGGCTACACCTTC
NA NA TRBJ1-2 TRBV30 CALWGHGYTF TGTGCCCTTTGGGGGCACGGCTACACCTTC
NA NA TRBJ1-2 TRBV2 CASSGQVGYTF TGTGCCAGCAGTGGACAAGTTGGCTACACCTTC
NA NA TRBJ2-5 TRBV24-1 CATSDLSETQYF TGTGCCACCAGTGATTTATCTGAGACCCAGTACTTC
NA TRBD2 TRBJ2-1 TRBV13 CASSSAGGLDEQFF TGTGCCAGCAGCTCCGCGGGGGGGCTCGATGAGCAGTTCTTC
few TRBD2 TRBJ2-7 TRBV9 CASSPQRELFYEQYF TGTGCCAGCAGCCCCCAGCGGGAGTTATTCTACGAGCAGTACTTC
NA NA TRBJ2-7 TRBV2 CASSVQGPSYEQYF TGTGCCAGCAGTGTACAGGGTCCTTCCTACGAGCAGTACTTC
NA TRBD2 TRBJ2-7 TRBV5-1 CASSLGRGTSGSSYEQYF TGCGCCAGCAGCTTGGGGCGCGGGACTAGCGGGAGTAGTTACGAGCAGTACTTC
NA TRBD2 TRBJ2-5 TRBV28 CASSKLAEIQETQYF TGTGCCAGCAGTAAACTAGCGGAAATCCAAGAGACCCAGTACTTC